Listed below are T cell receptor beta chains from one sample, sequenced in a study of follicular helper T cells after annual influenza vaccination. Data came from immunoSEQ multiplex PCR; TCRdb stores just in-frame clones and leaves some out. The repertoire has 9,500 to 10,000 clones, roughly 80% of them found once; the top ten carry 0.34%. Sequencing used CXCR5- memory CD4+ T cells sorted from blood, obtained 7 days after influenza vaccination. The receptors were sampled from an adult who received the influenza vaccine. Each CDR3 is given with its conserved first and last residue. Each record gives: J gene, V gene, D gene, clone size, CDR3 protein, CDR3 DNA. A D gene is named only where the DNA matches it firmly. Size is omitted from some rows. Given values are once, few, many or a class for expanded clones.

>TRBJ2-3|TRBV9|TRBD2|NA
CASSGPSGGGTDTQYF
TGTGCCAGCAGCGGACCTAGCGGGGGGGGTACAGATACGCAGTATTTT
>TRBJ1-2|TRBV7-9|NA|NA
CASSHPGRLYGYTF
TGTGCCAGCAGCCATCCGGGACGATTATATGGCTACACCTTC
>TRBJ2-3|TRBV6-5|TRBD1|NA
CASRSGTGRTDTQYF
TGTGCCAGCAGATCCGGGACAGGGCGGACAGATACGCAGTATTTT
>TRBJ2-3|TRBV9|NA|NA
CASSARGDTYTDTQYF
TGTGCCAGCAGCGCCAGGGGGGACACTTACACAGATACGCAGTATTTT
>TRBJ1-4|TRBV15|NA|NA
CATRRQAATNEKLFF
TGTGCCACTCGCCGACAGGCCGCAACTAATGAAAAACTGTTTTTT
>TRBJ1-4|TRBV7-9|NA|NA
CASSLGSGTTNEKLFF
TGTGCCAGCAGCTTAGGTAGTGGGACAACTAATGAAAAACTGTTTTTT
>TRBJ2-2|TRBV5-1|TRBD2|NA
CASSLAGEGAGELFF
TGCGCCAGCAGCTTGGCCGGGGAGGGCGCCGGGGAGCTGTTTTTT
>TRBJ1-6|TRBV9|NA|once
CASSVAVSSYNSPLHF
TGTGCCAGCAGCGTAGCGGTGAGCTCCTATAATTCACCCCTCCACTTT
>TRBJ1-3|TRBV7-9|NA|NA
CASSLVALSGNTIYF
TGTGCCAGCAGCTTAGTGGCCCTCTCTGGAAACACCATATATTTT
>TRBJ2-7|TRBV9|NA|once
CASNPSGQRGYEQYF
TGTGCCAGCAACCCCTCGGGACAAAGAGGATACGAGCAGTACTTC
>TRBJ1-1|TRBV4-3|NA|NA
CASSQEGRGREAFF
TGCGCCAGCAGCCAAGAGGGCCGGGGGCGGGAAGCTTTCTTT
>TRBJ1-2|TRBV4-1|TRBD1|NA
CASSNIHRGGSGYTF
TGCGCCAGCAGCAATATCCACAGGGGCGGGAGTGGCTACACCTTC
>TRBJ2-2|TRBV11-2|NA|NA
CASSSHPTGELFF
TGTGCCAGCAGCTCCCACCCCACCGGGGAGCTGTTTTTT
>TRBJ2-2|TRBV7-3|TRBD1|NA
CASSPSTGGTGELFF
TGTGCCAGCAGCCCCTCCACAGGGGGCACCGGGGAGCTGTTTTTT
>TRBJ1-5|TRBV21-1|NA|NA
CASSWRPPQHF
TGTGCCAGCAGCTGGAGACCGCCCCAGCATTTT
>TRBJ1-2|TRBV4-3|TRBD1|NA
CASSYLRTGTYGYTF
TGCGCCAGCAGCTATTTACGGACAGGGACCTATGGCTACACCTTC
>TRBJ1-2|TRBV6-5|NA|NA
CASLAGNGVSGGYTF
TGTGCCAGCCTAGCGGGAAACGGTGTATCGGGGGGCTACACCTTC
>TRBJ1-1|TRBV6-6|NA|NA
CASRWGEMNTEAFF
TGTGCCAGCAGATGGGGGGAAATGAACACTGAAGCTTTCTTT
>TRBJ2-2|TRBV7-2|NA|NA
CASSTWVSGGELFF
TGTGCCAGCAGCACTTGGGTTTCTGGGGGGGAGCTGTTTTTT
>TRBJ2-4|TRBV20-1|NA|NA
CSSTVLGIQYF
TGCAGTTCGACTGTACTCGGGATTCAGTACTTC
>TRBJ1-6|TRBV5-1|TRBD1|NA
CASSRLGTGGSYNSPLHF
TGCGCCAGCAGCCGGCTAGGGACAGGGGGCTCCTATAATTCACCCCTCCACTTT
>TRBJ2-3|TRBV6-1|NA|NA
CASRHQGPGTDTQYF
TGTGCCAGCAGGCACCAGGGGCCCGGCACAGATACGCAGTATTTT
>TRBJ1-1|TRBV7-3|NA|NA
CASSLEGSQNTEAFF
TGTGCCAGCAGCTTAGAAGGCAGCCAGAACACTGAAGCTTTCTTT
>TRBJ2-7|TRBV25-1|NA|NA
CASSPQNRGTYEQYF
TGTGCCAGCAGTCCTCAAAACCGGGGTACCTACGAGCAGTACTTC
>TRBJ1-1|TRBV10-3|TRBD1|NA
CAIRGQGFTEAFF
TGTGCCATCAGGGGACAGGGGTTTACTGAAGCTTTCTTT
>TRBJ2-1|TRBV11-3|NA|NA
CASGDSYNEQFF
TGTGCCAGCGGGGACTCCTACAATGAGCAGTTCTTC
>TRBJ2-7|TRBV11-2|TRBD1|NA
CASSEMTGLGQYF
TGTGCCAGCAGCGAAATGACAGGGTTAGGGCAGTACTTC
>TRBJ1-2|TRBV5-5|NA|NA
CASNGPRGRSDLANYGYTF
TGTGCCAGCAATGGACCTCGGGGGCGCTCAGATTTAGCTAACTATGGCTACACCTTC
>TRBJ2-7|TRBV30|NA|NA
CAWSVSLYQNPDLKPYEQYF
TGTGCCTGGAGTGTAAGCCTTTACCAGAACCCGGACCTTAAACCCTACGAGCAGTACTTC
>TRBJ1-3|TRBV6-5|NA|NA
CASSYAGESNTIYF
TGTGCCAGCAGTTACGCAGGAGAATCAAACACCATATATTTT
>TRBJ2-5|TRBV4-3|TRBD1|NA
CASSRRSTLDRGGETQYF
TGCGCCAGCAGCCGCCGGAGTACTTTGGACAGGGGTGGGGAGACCCAGTACTTC